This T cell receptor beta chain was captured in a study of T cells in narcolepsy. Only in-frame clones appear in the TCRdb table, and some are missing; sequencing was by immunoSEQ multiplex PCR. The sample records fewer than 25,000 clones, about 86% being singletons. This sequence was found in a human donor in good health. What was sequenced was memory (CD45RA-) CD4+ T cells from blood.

This CDR3 reads CASRGGLNTEAFF. CDR3 DNA: TGTGCCAGCAGAGGGGGATTGAACACTGAAGCTTTCTTT. The gene calls are TRBV19 and TRBJ1-1; maybe TRBD1 (6 bases). The V end was cut by 9 bases, the J end by 0 bases, with 11 bases between. Germline assignment: CDR1 LNHDA and CDR2 SQIVND (reference sequence). The CDR3 has 13 residues.